Below are 22 T cell receptor beta chains sequenced from a single sample in a study of control samples from healthy donors and cancer patients. Assay used: immunoSEQ multiplex PCR; TCRdb lists only in-frame clones, some missing. The sample has tens of thousands of clones; approximately 93% are singletons. The sample was blood. Receptors originate from a woman aged 30 to 39 in good health.

This sequence joins TRBV5-8 and TRBJ1-2; D remains ambiguous. The ends were cut back, 1 base at V and 8 bases at J, with 3 bases in the middle. The CDR3 consists of 10 residues. Germline CDR1 reads SGHTS; CDR2 reads YDEGEE. The chain's CDR3 is CASSLLGYTF. DNA for the CDR3: TGTGCCAGCAGCTTGTTAGGCTACACCTTC.

The rearrangement joins TRBV11-3 to TRBJ2-7, with TRBD2 matching 7 bases. Germline assignment: CDR1 SGHNT and CDR2 YENEEA. Trimming cost V 1 base and J 3 bases; bases outside gene matches: 12. The CDR3 has 17 amino acids. CDR3 sequence: CASSLGGGGTTSYEQYF. The CDR3 DNA follows: TGTGCCAGCAGCTTAGGAGGTGGCGGGACTACCAGCTACGAGCAGTACTTC.

The chain has TRBV7-9 and TRBJ1-1, with unresolved D. The CDR3 is made up of 12 amino acids. CDR1 is SEHNR and CDR2 is FQNEAQ in the germline V gene (reference sequence). With 4 bases removed from V and 5 bases from J, the gap between germline ends came to 8 bases. For the CDR3, the DNA is TGTGCCAGCAGCTCCCCGGGAACTGAAGCTTTCTTT. It encodes CASSSPGTEAFF.

The rearrangement links TRBV3-1 (or the pseudogene TRBV3-2) to TRBJ2-1; no definite D call. The V gene lost 2 bases and the J gene lost 7 bases, with 9 bases spanning the gap. Germline loops: CDR1 LGHDT, CDR2 YNNKEL (reference sequence). The CDR3 spans 13 residues. The CDR3 DNA sequence: TGTGCCAGCAGCCAACGGCCAGCAAATGAGCAGTTCTTC. Protein sequence: CASSQRPANEQFF.

This chain connects TRBV18 to TRBJ2-5; no definite D call. V lost 3 bases to trimming and J lost 1 base, with 3 bases between them. Germline V gene sequence: CDR1 KGHSH, CDR2 LQKENI. The CDR3 is 12 residues long. The CDR3 sequence is CASSPTQETQYF. DNA for the CDR3: TGTGCCAGCTCACCTACCCAAGAGACCCAGTACTTC.

The V call is TRBV10-3, the J call TRBJ1-4, with D perhaps matching TRBD1 (6 bases). Germline lookup yields CDR1 ENHRY and CDR2 SYGVKD. The CDR3 sequence is 15 residues long. V lost 3 bases and J lost 5, with 13 bases in between. The CDR3 region has the DNA TGTGCCATCAGTGACACCCGGGACACAAATGAAAAACTGTTTTTT. Its protein product is CAISDTRDTNEKLFF.

This chain uses TRBV19 with TRBJ1-1; 7 positions match TRBD1. The CDR3 totals 14 residues. The V segment lost 4 bases and the J segment 8 bases; nucleotides outside the gene matches: 10. Germline V lookup: CDR1 LNHDA, CDR2 SQIVND (reference sequence). The CDR3 nucleotides are TGTGCCAGTAGTAAAGGGGGCGCTTTGATGGAAGCTTTCTTT. Translation gives CASSKGGALMEAFF.

The chain has TRBV20-1 and TRBJ2-5, with D uncertain. The CDR3 loop spans 15 amino acids. The germline gives CDR1 DFQATT, CDR2 SNEGSKA (reference sequence). V was clipped by 6 bases and J by 1 base, with 18 bases between them. Here the CDR3 reads CSASPFRTGQETQYF. The CDR3 bases are TGCAGTGCCAGTCCTTTTAGGACCGGCCAAGAGACCCAGTACTTC.

This rearrangement joins TRBV5-5 to TRBJ2-7; D is possibly TRBD2 (6 bases). Germline V lookup: CDR1 SGHKS, CDR2 YYEKEE (reference sequence). Trimming stripped 0 bases from V and 3 bases from J, with 10 bases between. The CDR3 extends over 14 amino acids. The DNA of the CDR3 is TGTGCCAGCAGCTTGGTGGTTAGCGGCTACGAGCAGTACTTC. This gives the protein CASSLVVSGYEQYF.

Remarks on this clone: At one end, the junction sequence differs from germline, possibly due to a read error. The CDR3 sequence is CASRDRILSDHF. CDR3 bases: TGTGCCAGCAGGGACCGCATTCTCTCTGACCACTTC. The rearrangement joins TRBV28 to TRBJ2-5, with D uncertain. The CDR3 sequence is 12 residues long. Germline lookup yields CDR1 MDHEN and CDR2 SYDVKM.

This chain links TRBV9 with TRBJ2-3, with a tentative D call TRBD2 (6 bases). The CDR3 is 13 residues long. Germline-derived CDR1 and CDR2 are SGDLS and YYNGEE. V lost 4 bases and J lost 3, with 9 bases in between. CDR3 in DNA: TGTGCCAGCAGCCCCGGGACTACAGATACGCAGTATTTT. Its translation is CASSPGTTDTQYF.

The chain has TRBV20-1 and TRBJ1-4; 7 positions match TRBD1. Looked up from germline, CDR1 is DFQATT and CDR2 is SNEGSKA (reference sequence). V lost 6 bases, J lost 1 base, and 5 bases stayed unmatched. The CDR3 covers 14 residues. The DNA for the CDR3 is TGCAGTGCCAGTAGGGGGCTAACTAATGAAAAACTGTTTTTT. Translation: CSASRGLTNEKLFF.

V and J are TRBV6-5 and TRBJ1-5; unclear D gene. This CDR3 spans 15 amino acids. The germline CDR1 and CDR2 sequences are MNHEY and SVGAGI. The ends were cut back, 5 bases at V and 0 bases at J, with 11 bases in the middle. CDR3 bases: TGTGCCAGCAGTCCGCGGGGATATAGCAATCAGCCCCAGCATTTT. Encoded protein: CASSPRGYSNQPQHF.

This chain uses TRBV6-2 or TRBV6-3 with TRBJ2-1, with TRBD2 matching over 9 bases. CDR1 is MNHEY and CDR2 is SVGEGT in the germline V gene. This CDR3 comprises 15 residues. V trimming: 5 bases; J trimming: 3 bases; junction bases outside the gene matches: 5. The CDR3 coding sequence is TGTGCCAGCAGTCCAGGGACTAGCAGCTACAATGAGCAGTTCTTC. Amino acids: CASSPGTSSYNEQFF.

The chain recombines TRBV6-5 with TRBJ2-2; no definite D call. The CDR3 has 13 residues. V dropped 5 bases and J dropped 7 bases, with 11 bases sitting between them. Germline-derived CDR1 and CDR2 are MNHEY and SVGAGI. CDR3 loop: CASSSTFFGELFF. CDR3 bases: TGTGCCAGCAGTAGTACCTTTTTCGGGGAGCTGTTTTTT.

The chain couples TRBV28 to TRBJ1-5; tentative D call: TRBD1 (5 bases). The CDR3 covers 15 residues. Germline lookup yields CDR1 MDHEN and CDR2 SYDVKM. V was trimmed by 6 bases and J by 5 bases, leaving 17 bases between them. The CDR3 nucleotides read TGTGCCAGCAGCACCATGGGGGACGGCTATCAGCCCCAGCATTTT. Protein sequence: CASSTMGDGYQPQHF. Complete variable domain (other parts from reference TRBV28 and TRBJ1-5): DVKVTQSSRYLVKRTGEKVFLECVQDMDHENMFWYRQDPGLGLRLIYFSYDVKMKEKGDIPEGYSVSREKKERFSLILESASTNQTSMYLCASSTMGDGYQPQHFGDGTRLSIL.

This clone was seen only a few times. The V gene is TRBV6-4, the J gene TRBJ1-2, with no clear D. The CDR3 is made up of 14 amino acids. The V and J ends lost 0 bases and 8 bases respectively, with 13 bases between them. Germline assignment: CDR1 MRHNA and CDR2 SNTAGT. In nucleotides, the CDR3 is TGTGCCAGCAGTGACTCGACGGATACGGGGGGCTACACCTTC. Protein sequence: CASSDSTDTGGYTF.

The chain has TRBV12-3 or TRBV12-4 and TRBJ1-1, with D possibly being TRBD1 (5 bases). Trimming pared 6 bases from V and 1 base from J, leaving 9 bases between. The CDR3 has 13 amino acids. CDR3 sequence (DNA): TGTGCCAGCAGCATACAGGAGAACACTGAAGCTTTCTTT. Its translation: CASSIQENTEAFF.

V and J are TRBV18 and TRBJ2-3; possibly TRBD1 or TRBD2 for D (7 bases each). Germline V lookup: CDR1 KGHSH, CDR2 LQKENI. The CDR3 loop spans 15 amino acids. Deletions cut 3 bases from V and 4 bases from J, with 14 bases between. CDR3 amino acids: CASSPQGGSSDTQYF. CDR3 bases: TGTGCCAGCTCACCCCAGGGGGGGTCTTCAGATACGCAGTATTTT.

The rearrangement joins TRBV21-1 to TRBJ2-4; TRBD2 reflects the table's D call only, with no check against the DNA. TRBV21-1 has pseudogene status. The CDR3 is 17 amino acids. The CDR3 protein is CASSKARIAETINIQYF. The DNA for the CDR3 is TGTGCCAGCAGCAAAGCGCGAATAGCGGAGACCATAAACATTCAGTACTTC.

The V call is TRBV30, the J call TRBJ1-4; 7 bases line up with TRBD1. The V gene end was trimmed by 5 bases and the J gene end by 0 bases; junction bases not matched to a gene: 9. CDR3 length: 16 residues. Germline-derived CDR1 and CDR2 are GTSNPN and SVGIG (reference sequence). For the CDR3, the DNA is TGTGCCTGGTCCTCGGGACAGCCAGCAACTAATGAAAAACTGTTTTTT. Amino acids: CAWSSGQPATNEKLFF. The full variable domain, its missing parts supplied by reference TRBV30 and TRBJ1-4, is SQTIHQWPATLVQPVGSPLSLECTVEGTSNPNLYWYRQAAGRGLQLLFYSVGIGQISSEVPQNLSASRPQDRQFILSSKKLLLSDSGFYLCAWSSGQPATNEKLFFGSGTQLSVL.

This chain connects TRBV10-3 to TRBJ2-1, with 7 bases fitting TRBD2. Germline V gives CDR1 ENHRY, CDR2 SYGVKD. The CDR3 totals 14 residues. The ends lost 2 bases at V and 3 bases at J; junction bases unmatched: 1. CDR3: CAISEASGYNEQFF. As DNA, the CDR3 is TGTGCCATCAGTGAGGCTAGCGGCTACAATGAGCAGTTCTTC.